The 15 T cell receptor beta chains given below trace back to one sample, sequenced in a study of cytomegalovirus exposure and HLA in healthy donors. The PCR employed 60 Vbeta primers together with 13 Jbeta primers. TCRdb keeps only in-frame clones here, not all; method: immunoSEQ multiplex PCR. The repertoire includes 150,000 to 200,000 clones, around 81% of them detected once, and less than 2% sits in the top ten. What was sequenced was PBMCs. These receptor sequences come from a man aged 18 to 30 in good health and CMV-seronegative.

As DNA, the CDR3 is TGTGCCAGCAATCCCGAAGGGGGACTAGTGGTCCACGAGCAGTACTTC. It translates to CASNPEGGLVVHEQYF. The V gene is TRBV6-4, the J gene TRBJ2-7, with 8 bases matching TRBD2. CDR1 MRHNA and CDR2 SNTAGT come from the germline V gene. The CDR3 length is 16 residues. Unmatched junction bases numbered 16, after V lost 7 bases and J lost 5 bases.

The J gene is TRBJ1-1, the V gene TRBV19, with 8 positions matching TRBD1. The germline V gene encodes CDR1 LNHDA and CDR2 SQIVND (reference sequence). This CDR3 is built from 15 residues. Germline trimming cut 6 bases from V and 2 bases from J; bases unmatched to any gene: 8. The CDR3, as DNA: TGTGCCAGTAGCCCTTGGACAGGGAGCAACACTGAAGCTTTCTTT. It translates to CASSPWTGSNTEAFF.

On this clone: Other DNA variants within this sample encode the same CDR3. This sequence joins TRBV5-4 and TRBJ2-5; D is possibly TRBD1 (5 bases). V gave up 0 bases and J gave up 5 bases, with 8 bases separating them. Germline V lookup: CDR1 SGHNT, CDR2 YYREEE (reference sequence). This CDR3 region has 13 residues. The CDR3 is CASSLDPGETQYF. The CDR3 DNA reads TGTGCCAGCAGCTTGGACCCAGGGGAGACCCAGTACTTC. Full variable domain (outside the CDR3, taken from reference TRBV5-4 and TRBJ2-5): ETGVTQSPTHLIKTRGQQVTLRCSSQSGHNTVSWYQQALGQGPQFIFQYYREEENGRGNFPPRFSGLQFPNYSSELNVNALELDDSALYLCASSLDPGETQYFGPGTRLLVL.

This chain joins TRBV29-1 and TRBJ1-4; TRBD1 is a possible D gene (5 bases). V was trimmed by 4 bases and J by 6 bases, leaving 18 bases between them. The CDR3 runs to 15 residues. Per the germline V gene, CDR1 is SQVTM and CDR2 is ANQGSEA. The CDR3: CSVATGGGFDEKLFF. The CDR3 DNA follows: TGCAGCGTTGCGACGGGGGGGGGATTCGATGAAAAACTGTTTTTT. Combining the CDR3 with reference TRBV29-1 and TRBJ1-4 gives the whole variable domain SAVISQKPSRDICQRGTSLTIQCQVDSQVTMMFWYRQQPGQSLTLIATANQGSEATYESGFVIDKFPISRPNLTFSTLTVSNMSPEDSSIYLCSVATGGGFDEKLFFGSGTQLSVL.

The chain is built from TRBV15 and TRBJ2-1; D possibly corresponds to TRBD1 (5 bases). There are 11 residues in the CDR3. The ends were cut back, 4 bases at V and 13 bases at J, with 11 bases in the middle. Germline CDR1 LNHNV, CDR2 YYDKDF (reference sequence). CDR3 residues: CATSTGPYQFF. The DNA of the CDR3 is TGTGCCACCAGCACAGGGCCATATCAGTTCTTC.

The V and J genes are TRBV30 and TRBJ2-7; D is unclear. Germline V gene sequence: CDR1 GTSNPN, CDR2 SVGIG (reference sequence). Trimming stripped 3 bases from V and 4 bases from J, with 7 bases between. This CDR3 has 11 amino acids. In DNA, the CDR3 is TGTGCCTGGAGATTAGCTTACGAGCAGTACTTC. Translation gives CAWRLAYEQYF.

The chain uses TRBV29-1 and TRBJ1-3; possibly TRBD1 for D (6 bases). The CDR3 spans 13 residues. Germline CDR1 is SQVTM and CDR2 is ANQGSEA. Trimming took 3 bases from V and 3 from J, leaving 9 bases between them. The CDR3 DNA reads TGCAGCGTTGAGGGGGCTGGTGGAAACACCATATATTTT. Its translation is CSVEGAGGNTIYF. The full variable domain, with the rest looked up from reference TRBV29-1 and TRBJ1-3, is SAVISQKPSRDICQRGTSLTIQCQVDSQVTMMFWYRQQPGQSLTLIATANQGSEATYESGFVIDKFPISRPNLTFSTLTVSNMSPEDSSIYLCSVEGAGGNTIYFGEGSWLTVV.

The chain joins TRBV5-6 to TRBJ2-1; 7 nucleotides line up with TRBD1. This CDR3 region has 14 residues. V lost 1 base to trimming and J lost 12 bases; unmatched junction nucleotides: 10. Looked up from germline, CDR1 is SGHDT and CDR2 is YYEEEE. CDR3: CASSLTRSPGGQFF. CDR3 bases: TGTGCCAGCAGCTTGACCAGGTCCCCAGGGGGGCAGTTCTTC.

The V gene is TRBV5-4, the J gene TRBJ2-3; 14 bases match TRBD2. The CDR3 has 17 amino acids. Germline trimming cut 5 bases from V and 0 bases from J; bases unmatched to any gene: 5. Germline assignment: CDR1 SGHNT and CDR2 YYREEE (reference sequence). CDR3 sequence (DNA): TGTGCCAGCAGTTCTGGGACTAGCGGGGGTAGCACAGATACGCAGTATTTT. Its translation: CASSSGTSGGSTDTQYF.

V gene TRBV2 combines with J gene TRBJ2-1; no clear D. The CDR3 totals 15 residues. V was shortened by 6 bases and J by 0 bases, with 12 bases between the two germline ends. Germline assignment: CDR1 SNHLY and CDR2 FYNNEI. CDR3 DNA sequence: TGTGCCAGCAGCCCCCACTTGAGCTCCTACAATGAGCAGTTCTTC. The encoded protein is CASSPHLSSYNEQFF.

The chain is built from TRBV6-5 and TRBJ1-2; 7 bases map to TRBD1. V dropped 7 bases and J dropped 4; count of bases not matched to a gene: 12. The length of the CDR3 is 15 residues. Looked up from germline, CDR1 is MNHEY and CDR2 is SVGAGI. CDR3 sequence (DNA): TGTGCCAGCACCAGCGACAGGGAAGCGATCTATGGCTACACCTTC. This codes for CASTSDREAIYGYTF.

J is TRBJ2-7 and V is TRBV4-1, with TRBD2 matching 8 bases. From germline, CDR1 is MGHRA and CDR2 YSYEKL. The CDR3 has 16 residues. V trimming: 4 bases; J trimming: 2 bases; junction bases outside the gene matches: 10. The CDR3 DNA reads TGCGCCAGCAGCCCCGCGGGGGGCGGGACAACCTACGAGCAGTACTTC. Translation: CASSPAGGGTTYEQYF.

With regard to this clone: Compared with germline, one end of the junction differs, possibly owing to a read error. The chain employs TRBV30 and TRBJ2-3, with D unresolved. Germline V gene data show CDR1 as GTSNPN and CDR2 as SVGIG (reference sequence). The CDR3 contains 10 residues. The CDR3 loop reads CAWSTDTRYF. CDR3 DNA sequence: TGTGCCTGGAGCACAGATACGCGGTATTTT.

The gene calls are TRBV5-4 and TRBJ2-3; D gene ambiguous. Between the trimmed V and J ends, which lost 6 bases and 0 bases, there was a span of 8 bases. In germline, CDR1 is SGHNT, CDR2 YYREEE (reference sequence). The CDR3 covers 13 residues. CDR3 amino acids: CASKSGSTDTQYF. In DNA form, the CDR3 reads TGTGCCAGCAAATCCGGGAGCACAGATACGCAGTATTTT.

The chain uses TRBV5-4 and TRBJ2-5; TRBD2 matches 11 bases. V lost 0 bases and J lost 7; bases outside the gene matches: 8. CDR1 and CDR2 (germline): SGHNT, YYREEE (reference sequence). The CDR3 contains 16 residues. Here the CDR3 reads CASSLAAGLAVGTQYF. CDR3 coding DNA: TGTGCCAGCAGCTTGGCAGCGGGACTAGCGGTTGGGACCCAGTACTTC.